The 3 T cell receptor beta chains below were found in one sample sequenced in a study of OX40 agonist ivuxolimab in advanced cancers. TCRdb's copy holds only in-frame clones and misses some; the assay was immunoSEQ multiplex PCR. The table has 90,000 to 100,000 clones, about 83% seen once; the top ten hold around 0.52%. Sequencing was performed on CD4+ or CD8+ T cells sorted from blood, taken in a trial of the OX40 agonist ivuxolimab. Receptors originate from an adult with an advanced solid tumor such as melanoma, head and neck, liver or kidney cancer.

This chain links TRBV6-6 with TRBJ2-7, with D perhaps TRBD2 (7 bases). The CDR3 totals 16 residues. Germline V lookup: CDR1 MNHNY, CDR2 SVGAGI (reference sequence). V was cut by 10 bases and J by 2 bases, with 24 bases left in between. CDR3 amino acids: CATSLGGGTPAYEQYF. The CDR3 bases are TGTGCCACCTCGCTAGGGGGAGGGACACCGGCCTACGAGCAGTACTTC.

The V and J genes are TRBV6-5 and TRBJ2-3, with D possibly TRBD2 on 7 matching bases. With 7 bases removed from V and 6 bases from J, the gap between germline ends came to 17 bases. This CDR3 has 14 residues. Looked up from germline, CDR1 is MNHEY and CDR2 is SVGAGI. CDR3 protein: CASTLVGGADTQYF. CDR3 sequence (DNA): TGTGCCAGCACCCTGGTGGGGGGGGCGGATACGCAGTATTTT.

The chain uses TRBV7-2 and TRBJ1-1; 7 bases align to TRBD1. The CDR3 is made up of 14 amino acids. After removal of 5 bases from V and 5 bases from J, the junction contained 8 bases not matched to a gene. Germline-derived CDR1 and CDR2 are SGHTA and FQGNSA. The CDR3 is CASSPQGGVTEAFF. CDR3 nucleotide sequence: TGTGCCAGCAGCCCCCAGGGGGGAGTGACTGAAGCTTTCTTT.